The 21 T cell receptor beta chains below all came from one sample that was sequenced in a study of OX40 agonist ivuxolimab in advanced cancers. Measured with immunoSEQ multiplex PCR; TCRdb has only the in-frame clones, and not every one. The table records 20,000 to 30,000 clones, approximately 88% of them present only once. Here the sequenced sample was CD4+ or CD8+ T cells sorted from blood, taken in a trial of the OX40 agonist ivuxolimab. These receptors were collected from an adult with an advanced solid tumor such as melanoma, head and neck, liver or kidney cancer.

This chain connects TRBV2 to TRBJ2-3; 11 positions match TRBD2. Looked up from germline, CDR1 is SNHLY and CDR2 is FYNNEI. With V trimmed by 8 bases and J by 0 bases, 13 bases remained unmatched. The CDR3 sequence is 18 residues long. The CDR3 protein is CASLTPGLAVASTDTQYF. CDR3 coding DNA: TGTGCCAGCCTGACACCGGGACTAGCGGTCGCTAGCACAGATACGCAGTATTTT.

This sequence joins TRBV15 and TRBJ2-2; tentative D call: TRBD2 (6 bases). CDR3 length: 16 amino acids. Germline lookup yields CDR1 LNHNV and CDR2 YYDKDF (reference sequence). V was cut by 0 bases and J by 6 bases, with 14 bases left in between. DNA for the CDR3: TGTGCCACCAGCAGAGATTGGCTAGCGCCCTCCGGGGAGCTGTTTTTT. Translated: CATSRDWLAPSGELFF. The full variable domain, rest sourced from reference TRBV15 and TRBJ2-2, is DAMVIQNPRYQVTQFGKPVTLSCSQTLNHNVMYWYQQKSSQAPKLLFHYYDKDFNNEADTPDNFQSRRPNTSFCFLDIRSPGLGDTAMYLCATSRDWLAPSGELFFGEGSRLTVL.

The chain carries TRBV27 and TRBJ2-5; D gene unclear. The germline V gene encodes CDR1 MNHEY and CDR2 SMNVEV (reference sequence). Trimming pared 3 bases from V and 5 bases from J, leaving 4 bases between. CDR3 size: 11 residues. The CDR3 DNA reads TGTGCCAGCAGTTTGAGGGAGACCCAGTACTTC. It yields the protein CASSLRETQYF.

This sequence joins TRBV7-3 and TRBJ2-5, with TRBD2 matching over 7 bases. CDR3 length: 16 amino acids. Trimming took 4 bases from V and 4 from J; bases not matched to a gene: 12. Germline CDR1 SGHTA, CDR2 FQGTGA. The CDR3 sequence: CASSSNTGTMGETQYF. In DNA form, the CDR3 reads TGTGCCAGCAGCTCCAACACCGGGACTATGGGAGAGACCCAGTACTTC.

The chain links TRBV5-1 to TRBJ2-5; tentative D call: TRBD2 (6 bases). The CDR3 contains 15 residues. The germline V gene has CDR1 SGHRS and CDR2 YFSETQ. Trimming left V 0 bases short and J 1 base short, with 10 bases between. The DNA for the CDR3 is TGCGCCAGCAGCTTGGGGGGAGGTCCCCAAGAGACCCAGTACTTC. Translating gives CASSLGGGPQETQYF.

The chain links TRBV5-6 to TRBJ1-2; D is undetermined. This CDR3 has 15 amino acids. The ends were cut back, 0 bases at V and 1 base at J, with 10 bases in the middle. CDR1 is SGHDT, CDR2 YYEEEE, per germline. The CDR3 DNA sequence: TGTGCCAGCAGCTTGGCCCGGGTCAATAACTATGGCTACACCTTC. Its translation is CASSLARVNNYGYTF.

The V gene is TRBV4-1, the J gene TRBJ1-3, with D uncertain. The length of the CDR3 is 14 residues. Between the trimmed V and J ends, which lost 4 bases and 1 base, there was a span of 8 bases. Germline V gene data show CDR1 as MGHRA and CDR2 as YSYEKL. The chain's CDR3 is CASSLTWSGNTIYF. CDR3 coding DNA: TGCGCCAGCAGCCTTACGTGGTCTGGAAACACCATATATTTT.

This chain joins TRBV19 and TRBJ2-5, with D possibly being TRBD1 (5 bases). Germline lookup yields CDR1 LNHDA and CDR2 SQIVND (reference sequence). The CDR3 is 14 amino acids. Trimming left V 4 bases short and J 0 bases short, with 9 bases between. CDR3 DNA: TGTGCCAGTAGTACACGGACAAACCAAGAGACCCAGTACTTC. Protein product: CASSTRTNQETQYF.

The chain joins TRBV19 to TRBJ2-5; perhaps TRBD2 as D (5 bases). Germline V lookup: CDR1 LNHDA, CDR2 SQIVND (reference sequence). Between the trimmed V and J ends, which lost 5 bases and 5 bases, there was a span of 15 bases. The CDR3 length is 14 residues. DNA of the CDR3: TGTGCCAGTAGTCTCGGGGTGAGGAGGGAGACCCAGTACTTC. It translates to CASSLGVRRETQYF.

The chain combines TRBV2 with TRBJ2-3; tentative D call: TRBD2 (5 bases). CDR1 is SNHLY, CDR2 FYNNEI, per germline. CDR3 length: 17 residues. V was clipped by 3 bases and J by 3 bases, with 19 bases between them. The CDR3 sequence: CASSDILASTLTDTQYF. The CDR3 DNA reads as TGTGCCAGCAGTGATATTCTAGCTTCGACTCTTACAGATACGCAGTATTTT.

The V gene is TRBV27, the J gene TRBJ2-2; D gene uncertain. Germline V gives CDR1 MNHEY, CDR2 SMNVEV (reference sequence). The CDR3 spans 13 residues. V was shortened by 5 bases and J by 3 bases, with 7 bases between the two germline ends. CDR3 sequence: CASSLVYTGELFF. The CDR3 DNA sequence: TGTGCCAGCAGTCTAGTATACACCGGGGAGCTGTTTTTT.

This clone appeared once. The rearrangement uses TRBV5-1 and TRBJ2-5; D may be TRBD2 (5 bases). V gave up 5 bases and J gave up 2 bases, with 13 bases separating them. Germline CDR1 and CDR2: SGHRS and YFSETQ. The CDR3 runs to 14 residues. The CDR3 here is CASSVDPGQETQYF. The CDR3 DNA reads TGCGCCAGCAGTGTGGACCCGGGGCAAGAGACCCAGTACTTC.

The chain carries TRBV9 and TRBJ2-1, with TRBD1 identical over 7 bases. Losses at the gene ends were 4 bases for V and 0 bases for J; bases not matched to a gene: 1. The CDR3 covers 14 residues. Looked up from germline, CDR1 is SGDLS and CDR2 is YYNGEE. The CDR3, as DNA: TGTGCCAGCAGCCGACAGGGCTCCTACAATGAGCAGTTCTTC. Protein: CASSRQGSYNEQFF.

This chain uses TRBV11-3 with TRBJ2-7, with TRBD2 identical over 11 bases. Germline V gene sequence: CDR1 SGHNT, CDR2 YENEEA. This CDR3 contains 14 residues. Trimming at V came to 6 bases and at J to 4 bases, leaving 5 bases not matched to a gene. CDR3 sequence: CASSFGTSGYEQYF. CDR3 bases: TGTGCCAGCAGTTTCGGGACTAGCGGATACGAGCAGTACTTC.

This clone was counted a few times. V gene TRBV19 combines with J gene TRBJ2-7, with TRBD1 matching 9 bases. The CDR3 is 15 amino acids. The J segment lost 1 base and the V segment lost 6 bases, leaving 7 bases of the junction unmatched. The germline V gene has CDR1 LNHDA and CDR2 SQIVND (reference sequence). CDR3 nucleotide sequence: TGTGCCAGTAGGAAGACGGGACAGGGTTCCTACGAGCAGTACTTC. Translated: CASRKTGQGSYEQYF.

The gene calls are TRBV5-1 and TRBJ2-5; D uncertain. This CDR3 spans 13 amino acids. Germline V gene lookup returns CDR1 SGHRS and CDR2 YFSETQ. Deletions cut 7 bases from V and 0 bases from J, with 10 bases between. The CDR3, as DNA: TGCGCCAGCCAAATAGACAACCAAGAGACCCAGTACTTC. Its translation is CASQIDNQETQYF.

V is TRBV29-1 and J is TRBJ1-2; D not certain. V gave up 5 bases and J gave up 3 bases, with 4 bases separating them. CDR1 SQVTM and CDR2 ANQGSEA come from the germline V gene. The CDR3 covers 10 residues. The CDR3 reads CSVLYYGYTF. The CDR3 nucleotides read TGCAGCGTTCTTTACTATGGCTACACCTTC.

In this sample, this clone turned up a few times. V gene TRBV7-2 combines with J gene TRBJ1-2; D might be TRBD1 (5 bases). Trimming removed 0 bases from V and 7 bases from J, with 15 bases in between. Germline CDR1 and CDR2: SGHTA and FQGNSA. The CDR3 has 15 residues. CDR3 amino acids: CASSLAYPGTGGYTF. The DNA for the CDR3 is TGTGCCAGCAGCTTAGCGTATCCCGGGACTGGTGGCTACACCTTC.

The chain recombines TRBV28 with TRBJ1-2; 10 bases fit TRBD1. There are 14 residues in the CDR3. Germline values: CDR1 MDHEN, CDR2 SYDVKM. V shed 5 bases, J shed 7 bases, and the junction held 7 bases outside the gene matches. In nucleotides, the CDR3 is TGTGCCAGCAGTCTGGACAGGGGGGCTAGTGGCTACACCTTC. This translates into CASSLDRGASGYTF.

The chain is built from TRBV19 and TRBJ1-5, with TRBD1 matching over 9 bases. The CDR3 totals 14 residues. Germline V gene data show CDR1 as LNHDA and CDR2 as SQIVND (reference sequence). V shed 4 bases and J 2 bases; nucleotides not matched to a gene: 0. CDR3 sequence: CASSRQGGNQPQHF. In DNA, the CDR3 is TGTGCCAGTAGTAGACAGGGGGGCAATCAGCCCCAGCATTTT.

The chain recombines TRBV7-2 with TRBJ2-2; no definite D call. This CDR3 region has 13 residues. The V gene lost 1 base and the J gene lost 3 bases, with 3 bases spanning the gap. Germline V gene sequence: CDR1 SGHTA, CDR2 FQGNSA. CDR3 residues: CASSLDYTGELFF. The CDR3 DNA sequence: TGTGCCAGCAGCTTAGACTACACCGGGGAGCTGTTTTTT.